This T cell receptor (beta chain) comes out of a study of CD8+CD57+ T cells in acquired aplastic anemia. Genomic DNA served as template for TCR beta VDJ and CDR3 profiling. From the reads, TCRdb called clonotypes with MiXCR, one entry per CDR3 protein. Among 35,000 to 45,000 distinct CDR3 sequences, around 67% were seen once, and the ten largest hold less than 25%. Germline-derived CDR1 and CDR2 are DFQATT and SNEGSKA (reference sequence). V lost 3 bases and J lost 9; bases outside the gene matches: 6. The CDR3 consists of 14 residues. The TCR sequence derives from a human donor in good health, serving as a control. Sequencing was done on a sample of sorted CD4+, CD8+, or CD8+CD57+ T cells (not recorded which) from PBMCs. The chain joins TRBV20-1 to TRBJ1-6; 9 positions match TRBD1. The DNA for the CDR3 is TGCAGTGCTAGGTACCCGGGACAGGGTTCACCCCTCCACTTT. Its translation is CSARYPGQGSPLHF.